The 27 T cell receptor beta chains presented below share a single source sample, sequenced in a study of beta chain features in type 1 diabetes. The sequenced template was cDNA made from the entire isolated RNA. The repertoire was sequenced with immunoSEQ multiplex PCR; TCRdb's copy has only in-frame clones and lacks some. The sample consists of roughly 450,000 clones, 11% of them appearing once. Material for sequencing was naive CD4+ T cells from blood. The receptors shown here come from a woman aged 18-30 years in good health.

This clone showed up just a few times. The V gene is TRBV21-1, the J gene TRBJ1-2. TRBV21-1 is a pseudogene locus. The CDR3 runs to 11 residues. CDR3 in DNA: TGTGCCAGCAGCGAAGAGGCGTGCTACACCTTC. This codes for CASSEEACYTF.

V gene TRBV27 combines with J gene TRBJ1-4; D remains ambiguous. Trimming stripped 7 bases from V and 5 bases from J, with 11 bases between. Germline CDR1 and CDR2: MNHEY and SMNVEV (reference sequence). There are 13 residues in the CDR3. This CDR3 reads CASKRTENEKLFF. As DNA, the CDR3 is TGTGCCAGCAAAAGGACGGAAAATGAAAAACTGTTTTTT.

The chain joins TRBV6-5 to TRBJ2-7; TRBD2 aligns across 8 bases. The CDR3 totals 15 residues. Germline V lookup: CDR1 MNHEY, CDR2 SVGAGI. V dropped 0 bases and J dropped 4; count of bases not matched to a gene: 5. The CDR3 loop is CASSYSKRESYEQYF. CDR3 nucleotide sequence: TGTGCCAGCAGTTACTCAAAGCGGGAGAGTTACGAGCAGTACTTC.

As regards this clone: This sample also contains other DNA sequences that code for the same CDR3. The CDR3 nucleotides read TGCGCCAGCAGCTTCACTAGCGGCACAGATACGCAGTATTTT. Its translation: CASSFTSGTDTQYF. This sequence joins TRBV5-1 and TRBJ2-3; 7 nucleotides line up with TRBD2. CDR3 length: 14 residues. Germline CDR1 and CDR2: SGHRS and YFSETQ. V shed 2 bases and J 1 base; nucleotides not matched to a gene: 1.

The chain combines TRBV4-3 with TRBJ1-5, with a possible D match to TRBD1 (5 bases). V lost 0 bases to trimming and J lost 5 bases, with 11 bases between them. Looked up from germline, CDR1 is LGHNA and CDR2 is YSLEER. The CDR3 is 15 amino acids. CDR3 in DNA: TGCGCCAGCAGCCAAGATTACAGGAACTATCAGCCCCAGCATTTT. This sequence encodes CASSQDYRNYQPQHF.

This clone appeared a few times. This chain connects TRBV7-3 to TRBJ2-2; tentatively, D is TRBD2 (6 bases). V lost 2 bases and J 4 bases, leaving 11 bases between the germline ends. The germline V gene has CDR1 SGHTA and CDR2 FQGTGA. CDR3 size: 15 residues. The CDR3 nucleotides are TGTGCCAGCAGCTTATGGGAGGTTGGCACCGGGGAGCTGTTTTTT. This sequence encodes CASSLWEVGTGELFF.

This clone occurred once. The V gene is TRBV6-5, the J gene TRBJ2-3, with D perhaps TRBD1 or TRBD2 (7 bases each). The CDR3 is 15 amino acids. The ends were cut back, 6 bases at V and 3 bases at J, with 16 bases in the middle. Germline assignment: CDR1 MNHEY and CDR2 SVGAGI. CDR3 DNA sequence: TGTGCCAGCAGGACGAGCGGGACAGTGACAGATACGCAGTATTTT. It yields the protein CASRTSGTVTDTQYF.

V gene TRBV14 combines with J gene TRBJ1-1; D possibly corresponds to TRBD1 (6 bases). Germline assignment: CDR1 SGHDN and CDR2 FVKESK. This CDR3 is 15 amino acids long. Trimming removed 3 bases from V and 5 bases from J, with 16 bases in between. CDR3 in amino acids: CASSQNRVRGTEAFF. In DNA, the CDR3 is TGTGCCAGCAGCCAGAACAGGGTGCGAGGGACTGAAGCTTTCTTT.

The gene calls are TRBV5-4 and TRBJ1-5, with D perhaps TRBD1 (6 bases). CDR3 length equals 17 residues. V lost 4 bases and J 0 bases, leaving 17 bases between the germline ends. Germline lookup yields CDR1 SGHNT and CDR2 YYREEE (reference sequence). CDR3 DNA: TGTGCCAGCAGCCACGGGCCGGGACACTATAGCAATCAGCCCCAGCATTTT. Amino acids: CASSHGPGHYSNQPQHF.

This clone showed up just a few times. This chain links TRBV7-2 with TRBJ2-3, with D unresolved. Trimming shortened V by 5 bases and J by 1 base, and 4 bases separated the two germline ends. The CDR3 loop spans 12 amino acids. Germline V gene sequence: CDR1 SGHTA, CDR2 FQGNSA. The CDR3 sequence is CASSRGTDTQYF. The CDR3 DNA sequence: TGTGCCAGCAGCCGGGGCACAGATACGCAGTATTTT.

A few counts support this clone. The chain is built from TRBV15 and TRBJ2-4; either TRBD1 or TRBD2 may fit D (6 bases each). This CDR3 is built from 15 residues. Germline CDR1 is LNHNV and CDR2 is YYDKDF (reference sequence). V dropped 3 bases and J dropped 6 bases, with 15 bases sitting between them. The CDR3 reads CATSSSGAARNIQYF. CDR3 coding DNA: TGTGCCACCAGCAGCTCGGGGGCGGCGAGAAACATTCAGTACTTC.

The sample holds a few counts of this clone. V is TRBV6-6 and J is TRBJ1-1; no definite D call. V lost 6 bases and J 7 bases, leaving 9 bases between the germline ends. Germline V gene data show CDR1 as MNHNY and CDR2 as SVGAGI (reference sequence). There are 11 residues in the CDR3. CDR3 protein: CASSRLNEAFF. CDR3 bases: TGTGCCAGCAGCCGGCTAAATGAAGCTTTCTTT.

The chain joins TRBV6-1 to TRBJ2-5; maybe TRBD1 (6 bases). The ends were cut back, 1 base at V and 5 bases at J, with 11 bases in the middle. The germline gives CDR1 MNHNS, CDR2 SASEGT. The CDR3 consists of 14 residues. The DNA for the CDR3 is TGTGCCAGCAGTGAAGGGGGGCGTGGGGAGACCCAGTACTTC. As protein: CASSEGGRGETQYF.

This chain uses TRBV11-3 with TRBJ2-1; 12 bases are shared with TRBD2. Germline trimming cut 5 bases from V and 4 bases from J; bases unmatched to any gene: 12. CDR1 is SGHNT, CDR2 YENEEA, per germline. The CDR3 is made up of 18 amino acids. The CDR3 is CASSLRLAGAVGYNEQFF. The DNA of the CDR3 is TGTGCCAGCAGCCTGCGACTAGCGGGAGCAGTGGGATACAATGAGCAGTTCTTC.

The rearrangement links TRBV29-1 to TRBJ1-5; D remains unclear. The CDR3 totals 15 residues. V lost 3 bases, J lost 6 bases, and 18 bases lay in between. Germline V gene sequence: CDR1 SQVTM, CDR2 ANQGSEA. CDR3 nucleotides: TGCAGCGTTGAGGTACGGCCTCAATTTGGTCAGCCCCAGCATTTT. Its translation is CSVEVRPQFGQPQHF.

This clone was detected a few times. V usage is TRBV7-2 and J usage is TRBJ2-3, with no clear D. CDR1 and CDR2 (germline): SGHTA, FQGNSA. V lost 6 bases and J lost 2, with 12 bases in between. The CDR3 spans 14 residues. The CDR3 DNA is TGTGCCAGCAGGCGGCTAGAGTACACAGATACGCAGTATTTT. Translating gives CASRRLEYTDTQYF.

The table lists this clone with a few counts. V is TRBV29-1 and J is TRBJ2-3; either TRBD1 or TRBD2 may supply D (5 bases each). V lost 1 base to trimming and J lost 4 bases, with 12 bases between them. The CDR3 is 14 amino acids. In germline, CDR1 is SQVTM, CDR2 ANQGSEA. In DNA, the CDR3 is TGCAGCGTTGAAGGGGGCGGGTCGGCAGATACGCAGTATTTT. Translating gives CSVEGGGSADTQYF.

CDR3: CASSLTGALADTQYF. For the CDR3, the DNA is TGTGCCAGCAGCTTGACGGGAGCCCTCGCAGATACGCAGTATTTT. The rearrangement uses TRBV5-4 and TRBJ2-3, with D perhaps matching TRBD2 (6 bases). The CDR3 contains 15 residues. With 1 base removed from V and 4 bases from J, the gap between germline ends came to 13 bases. Per germline, CDR1 SGHNT and CDR2 YYREEE (reference sequence).

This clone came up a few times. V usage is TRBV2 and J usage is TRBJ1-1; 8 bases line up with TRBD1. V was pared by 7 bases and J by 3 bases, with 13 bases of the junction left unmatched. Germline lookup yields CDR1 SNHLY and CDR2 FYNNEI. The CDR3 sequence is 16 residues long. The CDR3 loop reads CASTIGRTGRHTEAFF. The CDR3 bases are TGTGCCAGCACCATAGGGAGGACAGGGAGGCACACTGAAGCTTTCTTT.

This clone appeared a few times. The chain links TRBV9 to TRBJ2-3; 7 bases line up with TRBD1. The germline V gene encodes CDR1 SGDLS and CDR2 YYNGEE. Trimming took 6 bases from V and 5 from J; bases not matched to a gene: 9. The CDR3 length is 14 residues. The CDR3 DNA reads TGTGCCAGCACCCTACAGGGGACACAAGATACGCAGTATTTT. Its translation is CASTLQGTQDTQYF.

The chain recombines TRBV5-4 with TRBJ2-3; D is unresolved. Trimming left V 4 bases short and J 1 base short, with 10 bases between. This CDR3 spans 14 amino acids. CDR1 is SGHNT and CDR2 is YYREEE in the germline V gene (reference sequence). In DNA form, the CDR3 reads TGTGCCAGCAGCGCCTTCAGCGGCACAGATACGCAGTATTTT. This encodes CASSAFSGTDTQYF. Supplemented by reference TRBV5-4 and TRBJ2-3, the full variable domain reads ETGVTQSPTHLIKTRGQQVTLRCSSQSGHNTVSWYQQALGQGPQFIFQYYREEENGRGNFPPRFSGLQFPNYSSELNVNALELDDSALYLCASSAFSGTDTQYFGPGTRLTVL.

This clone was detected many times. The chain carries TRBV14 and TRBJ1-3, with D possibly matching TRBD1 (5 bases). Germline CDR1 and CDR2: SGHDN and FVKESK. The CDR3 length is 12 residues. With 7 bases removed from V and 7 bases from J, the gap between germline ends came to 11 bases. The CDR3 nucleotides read TGTGCCAGCACGGCAGGGAAGAACACCATATATTTT. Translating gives CASTAGKNTIYF.

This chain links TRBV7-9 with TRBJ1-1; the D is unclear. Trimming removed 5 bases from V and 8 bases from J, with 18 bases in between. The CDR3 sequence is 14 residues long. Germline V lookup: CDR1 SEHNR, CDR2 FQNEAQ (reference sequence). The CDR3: CASSPPGVLEEAFF. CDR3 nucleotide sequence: TGTGCCAGCAGCCCCCCTGGGGTTTTAGAAGAAGCTTTCTTT.

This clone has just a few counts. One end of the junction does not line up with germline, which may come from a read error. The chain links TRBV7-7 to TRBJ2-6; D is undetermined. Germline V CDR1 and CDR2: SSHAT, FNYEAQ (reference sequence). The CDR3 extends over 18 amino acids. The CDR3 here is CASSLFAPTTSGANVLTF. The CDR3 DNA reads TGTGCTAGCAGCTTATTTGCCCCCACGACTTCTGGGGCCAACGTCCTGACTTTC.

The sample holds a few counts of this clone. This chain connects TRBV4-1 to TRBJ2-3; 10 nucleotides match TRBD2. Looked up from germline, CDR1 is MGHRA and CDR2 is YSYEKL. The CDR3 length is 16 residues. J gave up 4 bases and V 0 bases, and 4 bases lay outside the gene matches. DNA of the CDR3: TGCGCCAGCAGCCAAGAGCCAGCGGGGGGGTCAGATACGCAGTATTTT. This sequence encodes CASSQEPAGGSDTQYF.

The CDR3 here is CASSLEIGKNIQYF. The CDR3 DNA is TGCGCCAGCAGCTTGGAGATCGGGAAAAACATTCAGTACTTC. The chain is built from TRBV5-1 and TRBJ2-4, with no clear D. Trimming shortened V by 0 bases and J by 4 bases, and 8 bases separated the two germline ends. The CDR3 spans 14 residues. Germline V gene lookup returns CDR1 SGHRS and CDR2 YFSETQ.

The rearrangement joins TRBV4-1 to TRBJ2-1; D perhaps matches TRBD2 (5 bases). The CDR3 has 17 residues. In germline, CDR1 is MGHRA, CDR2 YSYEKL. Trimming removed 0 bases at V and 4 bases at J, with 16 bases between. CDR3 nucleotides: TGCGCCAGCAGCCAAGAGCCACCGCTAGCAACTTACAATGAGCAGTTCTTC. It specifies CASSQEPPLATYNEQFF.